This entry concerns a single TCR beta chain. The antigen is undetermined. V lost 1 base to trimming and J lost 6 bases, with 13 bases between them. Germline V gives CDR1 MGHRA, CDR2 YSYEKL. The length of the CDR3 is 14 residues. This entry comes from a study of beta chain features in type 1 diabetes. Whole-study findings and limits: Moderately but significantly shorter TCRB CDR3s were found in Type 1 diabetes patients in all four CD4+ subsets. Among patients, naive, central memory and Treg TCRB repertoires appeared more similar than among healthy donors.

Every isolated RNA sample was fully reverse transcribed, so sequencing captured expressed TCRB transcripts. This table comes from immunoSEQ multiplex PCR, and its TCRdb copy is limited to in-frame clones, with some not included. The data hold around 150,000 clones, with 9% to 10% observed a single time. This chain uses TRBV4-1 with TRBJ2-7; unclear D gene. The receptor's source is a woman between 25 and 40 years old with type 1 diabetes. Sequencing used central memory CD4+ T cells from blood. CDR3 bases: TGCGCCAGCAGCCAAGCGGCTAGTCTCCGCGAGCAGTACTTC. Its protein is CASSQAASLREQYF.